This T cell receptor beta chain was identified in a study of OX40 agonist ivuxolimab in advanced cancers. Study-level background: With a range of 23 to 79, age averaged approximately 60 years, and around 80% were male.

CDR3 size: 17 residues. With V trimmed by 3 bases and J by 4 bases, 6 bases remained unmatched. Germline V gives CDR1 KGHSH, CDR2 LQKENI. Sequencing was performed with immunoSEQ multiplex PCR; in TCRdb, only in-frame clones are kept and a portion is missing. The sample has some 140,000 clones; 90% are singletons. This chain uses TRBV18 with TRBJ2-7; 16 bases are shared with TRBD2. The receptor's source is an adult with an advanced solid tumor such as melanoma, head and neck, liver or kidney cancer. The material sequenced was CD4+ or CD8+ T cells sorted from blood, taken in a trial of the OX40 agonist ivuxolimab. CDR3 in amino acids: CASSPSGTSGRVYEQYF. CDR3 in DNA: TGTGCCAGCTCACCCTCCGGGACTAGCGGGAGGGTTTACGAGCAGTACTTC.